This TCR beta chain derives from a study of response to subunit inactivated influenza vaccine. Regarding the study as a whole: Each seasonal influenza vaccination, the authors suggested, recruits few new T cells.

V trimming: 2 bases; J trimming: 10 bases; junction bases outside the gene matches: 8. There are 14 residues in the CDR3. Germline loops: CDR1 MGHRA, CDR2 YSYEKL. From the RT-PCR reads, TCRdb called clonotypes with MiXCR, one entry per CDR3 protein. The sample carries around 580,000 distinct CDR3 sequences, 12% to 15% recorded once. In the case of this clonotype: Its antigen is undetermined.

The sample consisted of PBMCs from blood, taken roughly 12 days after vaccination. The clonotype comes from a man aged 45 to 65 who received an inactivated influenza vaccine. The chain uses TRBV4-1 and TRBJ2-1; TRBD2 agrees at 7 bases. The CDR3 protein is CASSQPGGTREQFF. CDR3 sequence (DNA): TGCGCCAGCAGCCAACCCGGGGGGACCCGCGAGCAGTTCTTC.